One TCR beta chain is described in this entry. This sample stems from a study of blood T cells in healthy people across ages. Study information: Through template switching, about one barcoded beta molecule was captured per two T cells, as measured in model experiments.

Using a J-beta primer mix together with a sample-barcoded 5' primer, a second PCR was run for about 6 to 12 cycles. Every cDNA molecule bore a tag from a template-switch adaptor containing 12 random nucleotides. TCRdb passed the 5' RACE reads through MiXCR, listing each CDR3 protein once. This table holds 1.5 million to 2 million distinct CDR3 sequences, 28% found once. This CDR3 has 15 residues. V lost 6 bases and J lost 7, with 16 bases in between. The germline V gene encodes CDR1 MNHNS and CDR2 SASEGT. V and J are TRBV6-1 and TRBJ1-6, with TRBD1 as a possible D gene (6 bases). Sequenced input: blood. The clonotype comes from a woman in her twenties or thirties in good health. CDR3 sequence: CASRPLGQANSPLHF. The CDR3 nucleotides are TGTGCCAGCAGACCCCTGGGACAAGCCAATTCACCCCTCCACTTT.